This T cell receptor (beta chain) was documented in a study of Graves' ophthalmopathy and Graves' hyperthyroidism. In its sample, this clonotype was seen a few times. CDR3 regions of TCR beta were amplified from RNA transcripts. The library came from an HTBI-primed first-round RT-PCR and a second-round multiplex PCR. Via MiXCR, TCRdb re-called the multiplex PCR reads, giving one row per CDR3 protein. This sample yields a few hundred thousand distinct CDR3 sequences, of which about 21% are seen a single time; 2.5% to 3.5% belongs to the top ten. The CDR3 is made up of 15 amino acids. Germline V gene data show CDR1 as SNHLY and CDR2 as FYNNEI. Unmatched junction bases numbered 2, after V lost 3 bases and J lost 4 bases.

This sequence originates from a woman aged 18-29 years with stable Graves' hyperthyroidism. This chain connects TRBV2 to TRBJ2-2; the match to TRBD2 covers 10 bases. Material for sequencing was peripheral blood. This CDR3 is CASSEGTSVTGELFF. Here the CDR3 DNA reads TGTGCCAGCAGTGAGGGGACTAGCGTCACCGGGGAGCTGTTTTTT.